This T cell receptor beta chain came from a study of Tregs in tolerant kidney transplant recipients. Details on this clone: Its target is not known. The read ends 3 residues shy of where the CDR3 ends; the end is completed using the germline J gene.

The CDR3 is 13 residues long. The V gene's germline CDR1 is SGHVS and CDR2 FNYEAQ. Study-wide points: Few patients were studied, so findings need validation in larger groups.

Thawed PBMCs were FACS-sorted into unstimulated CD4+CD25+CD127- regulatory T cells, CD4+CD25- non-regulatory cells, CD4 and CD8 cells. Sequencing used immunoSEQ multiplex PCR; TCRdb keeps in-frame clones, though not all of them. Its clone listing holds tens of thousands of clones. The sequence came from a human donor who received a combined kidney and bone marrow transplant. The sample consisted of CD4+ T cells from blood, taken before the transplant. The chain recombines TRBV7-6 with TRBJ2-7; no firm D call. The CDR3 spells CAKGRPFPDEQYF. The sequenced CDR3 bases are TGTGCGAAGGGCAGACCCTTTCCGGACGAG.